This record covers a single T cell receptor (beta chain). The sample belongs to a study of blood T cell repertoires in COVID-19. Study-level background: The origin of the acute and convalescent COVID-19 samples was the United States, Italy and Spain. From T cells, B-cell-depleted T cells, or PBMCs came the material, which was cDNA or gDNA.

The assay was immunoSEQ multiplex PCR, and TCRdb's table has in-frame clones only and misses some. The sample has about 200,000 clones, more than 65% seen once. The CDR3 has 16 amino acids. Germline CDR1 is MDHEN and CDR2 is SYDVKM. With V trimmed by 10 bases and J by 7 bases, 18 bases remained unmatched. The chain is built from TRBV28 and TRBJ2-1, with 8 bases lining up with TRBD2. The sequenced sample was peripheral blood. The clonotype originates from a human donor in a cohort sampled during active COVID-19. Here the CDR3 reads CATLEVAGTRKNEQFF. DNA of the CDR3: TGTGCCACTCTCGAGGTCGCCGGGACTAGGAAGAATGAGCAGTTCTTC.